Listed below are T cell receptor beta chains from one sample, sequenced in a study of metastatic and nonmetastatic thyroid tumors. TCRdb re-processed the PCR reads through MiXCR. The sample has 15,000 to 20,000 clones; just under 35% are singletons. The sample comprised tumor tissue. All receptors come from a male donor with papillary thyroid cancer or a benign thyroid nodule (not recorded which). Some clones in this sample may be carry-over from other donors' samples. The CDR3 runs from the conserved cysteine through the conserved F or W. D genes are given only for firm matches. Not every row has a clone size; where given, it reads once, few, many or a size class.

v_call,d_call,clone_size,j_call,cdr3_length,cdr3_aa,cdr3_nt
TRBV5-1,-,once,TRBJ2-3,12,CASRYSTDTQYF,TGCGCCAGCAGGTATTCCACAGATACGCAGTATTTT
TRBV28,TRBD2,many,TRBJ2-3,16,CASSLGSGSFADTQYF,TGTGCCAGCAGTTTGGGTAGCGGGAGCTTCGCAGATACGCAGTATTTT
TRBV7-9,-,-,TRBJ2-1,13,CASSLARDNEQFF,TGTGCCAGCAGCTTAGCGCGGGACAATGAGCAGTTCTTC
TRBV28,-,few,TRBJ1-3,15,CASSLAPGSGNTIYF,TGTGCCAGCAGTTTAGCTCCGGGATCTGGAAACACCATATATTTT
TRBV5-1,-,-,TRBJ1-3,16,CASSWSDQGTGNTIYF,TGCGCCAGCAGCTGGTCCGATCAGGGCACTGGAAACACCATATATTTT
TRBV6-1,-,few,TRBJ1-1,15,CASIRDMEGSTEAFF,TGTGCCAGCATAAGGGACATGGAAGGTAGCACTGAAGCTTTCTTT
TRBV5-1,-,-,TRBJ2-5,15,CASSLMSGVAETQYF,TGCGCCAGCAGCTTGATGTCAGGGGTTGCGGAGACCCAGTACTTC
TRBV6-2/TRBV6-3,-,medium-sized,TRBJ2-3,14,CASTFRRGGDTQYF,TGTGCCAGCACCTTCCGACGGGGCGGGGATACGCAGTATTTT
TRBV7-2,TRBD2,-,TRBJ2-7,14,CASSLEAGEREQYF,TGTGCCAGCAGCTTAGAGGCGGGAGAGAGAGAGCAGTACTTC
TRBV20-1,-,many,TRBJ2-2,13,CSAGRTRAGELFF,TGCAGTGCCGGGCGTACGAGGGCCGGGGAGCTGTTTTTT
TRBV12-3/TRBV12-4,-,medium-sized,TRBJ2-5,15,CASSRFQGIRETQYF,TGTGCCAGCAGTCGATTCCAGGGGATTAGGGAGACCCAGTACTTC
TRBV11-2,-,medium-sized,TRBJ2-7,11,CASSLIYEQYF,TGTGCCAGCAGCTTAATCTACGAGCAGTACTTC
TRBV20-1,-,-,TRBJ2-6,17,CSASVRGLNSGANVLTF,TGCAGTGCTAGTGTGAGGGGTCTTAACTCTGGGGCCAACGTCCTGACCTTC
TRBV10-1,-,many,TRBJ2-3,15,CASSGPGTGMDTQYF,TGCGCCAGCAGTGGCCCCGGCACTGGAATGGATACGCAGTATTTT
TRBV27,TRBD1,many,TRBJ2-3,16,CASSRLGQGAGDTQYF,TGTGCCAGCAGCCGACTCGGGCAGGGGGCGGGAGATACGCAGTATTTT
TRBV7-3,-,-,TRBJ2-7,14,CASSLTGGSYEQYF,TGTGCCAGCAGCTTAACAGGGGGATCCTACGAGCAGTACTTC
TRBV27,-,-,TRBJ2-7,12,CGTGVSTYEQYF,TGTGGTACCGGGGTATCAACCTACGAGCAGTACTTC
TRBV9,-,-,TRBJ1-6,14,CASSVQYYNSPLHF,TGTGCCAGCAGCGTTCAATACTATAATTCACCCCTCCACTTT
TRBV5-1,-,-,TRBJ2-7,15,CASSSEQLELYEQYF,TGCGCCAGCAGCTCGGAACAGTTAGAACTCTACGAGCAGTACTTC
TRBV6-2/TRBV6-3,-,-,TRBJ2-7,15,CAGIPPRAFSYEQYF,TGTGCCGGCATTCCCCCGAGGGCGTTCTCCTACGAGCAGTACTTC
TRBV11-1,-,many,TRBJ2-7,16,CASSSGGSSWTYEQYF,TGTGCCAGCAGCTCCGGAGGGAGTAGCTGGACCTACGAGCAGTACTTC
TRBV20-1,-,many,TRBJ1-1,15,CSARDYYGGGTEAFF,TGCAGTGCTAGAGATTATTACGGGGGAGGTACTGAAGCTTTCTTT
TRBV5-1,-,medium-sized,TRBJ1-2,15,CASSSLEAGVNGYTF,TGCGCCAGCAGCTCCCTAGAGGCGGGGGTGAATGGCTACACCTTC
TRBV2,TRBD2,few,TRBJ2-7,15,CASSVRLAGGYEQYF,TGTGCCAGCAGTGTTCGACTAGCGGGAGGCTACGAGCAGTACTTC
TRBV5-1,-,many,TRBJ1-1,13,CASGGQLNTEAFF,TGCGCCAGTGGGGGACAACTGAACACTGAAGCTTTCTTT
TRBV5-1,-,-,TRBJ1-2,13,CASSLRGNYGYTF,TGCGCCAGCAGCTTGAGGGGGAACTATGGCTACACCTTC
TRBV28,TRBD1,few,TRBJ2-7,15,CASSLYRGYSYEQYF,TGTGCCAGCAGTTTATACAGGGGCTACTCCTACGAGCAGTACTTC
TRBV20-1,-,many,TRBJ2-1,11,CSARRTDEQFF,TGCAGTGCTAGGCGAACGGATGAGCAGTTCTTC
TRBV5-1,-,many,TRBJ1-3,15,CASSLARGPRNTIYF,TGCGCCAGCAGCTTGGCCCGGGGGCCGAGAAACACCATATATTTT
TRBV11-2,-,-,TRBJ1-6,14,CASSLEGLNLPLHF,TGTGCCAGTAGCTTAGAAGGGTTAAATTTACCCCTCCACTTT
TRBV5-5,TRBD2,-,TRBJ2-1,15,CASTSLALAGGEQFF,TGTGCCAGCACCTCGTTGGCGTTAGCGGGAGGTGAGCAGTTCTTC
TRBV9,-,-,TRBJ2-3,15,CASSVAGGDTDTQYF,TGTGCCAGCAGCGTAGCGGGTGGGGACACAGATACGCAGTATTTT
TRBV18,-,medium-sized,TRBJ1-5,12,CASSPEPGPQHF,TGTGCCAGCTCACCTGAGCCCGGGCCCCAGCATTTT
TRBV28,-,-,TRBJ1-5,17,CASSLEERDFGNQPQHF,TGTGCCAGCAGTTTAGAGGAGCGGGACTTTGGCAATCAGCCCCAGCATTTT
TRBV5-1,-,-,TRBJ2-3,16,CASTTNDRGNTDAQYF,TGCGCCAGCACCACGAACGACCGAGGGAATACAGATGCGCAGTATTTT
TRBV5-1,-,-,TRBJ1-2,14,CASSVDWANYGYTF,TGCGCCAGCAGCGTTGACTGGGCTAACTATGGCTACACCTTC
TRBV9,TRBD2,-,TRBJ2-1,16,CASSSRTSRTNNEQFF,TGTGCCAGCAGCTCCAGGACTAGCAGAACTAACAATGAGCAGTTCTTC
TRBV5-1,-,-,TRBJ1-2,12,CASIIDGNYYTF,TGCGCCAGCATCATCGACGGGAATTACTACACCTTC
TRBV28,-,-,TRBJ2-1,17,CDTPSGCGQGGHNEQFF,TGTGACACCCCGTCCGGGTGTGGCCAGGGAGGCCACAATGAGCAGTTCTTC
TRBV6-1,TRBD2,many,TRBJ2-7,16,CASSEIGLAGFYEQYF,TGTGCCAGCAGTGAAATCGGACTAGCGGGGTTCTACGAGCAGTACTTC
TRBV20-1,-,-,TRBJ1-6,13,CSARRGSGSPLHF,TGCAGTGCTAGAAGAGGGTCGGGTTCACCCCTCCACTTT
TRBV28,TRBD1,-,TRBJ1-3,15,CASSRQGAEGNTIYF,TGTGCCAGCAGTCGACAGGGGGCTGAGGGAAACACCATATATTTT
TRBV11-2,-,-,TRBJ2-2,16,CASSLYSGSNTGELFF,TGTGCCAGCAGCTTATACAGCGGGTCGAACACCGGGGAGCTGTTTTTT
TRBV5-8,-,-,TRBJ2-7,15,CASSPSGPLRGEQYF,TGTGCCAGCAGCCCGTCAGGCCCGCTACGGGGCGAGCAGTACTTC
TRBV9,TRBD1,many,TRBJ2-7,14,CASSPGQIFYEQYF,TGTGCCAGCAGCCCGGGACAGATCTTCTACGAGCAGTACTTC
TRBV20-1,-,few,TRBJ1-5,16,CSASIGAGGRYQPQHF,TGCAGTGCTAGTATCGGGGCGGGGGGCAGGTATCAGCCCCAGCATTTT
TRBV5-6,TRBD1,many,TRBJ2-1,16,CASSLKTGTPTMSSHF,TGTGCCAGCAGCTTGAAGACAGGGACCCCTACAATGAGCAGCCACTTC
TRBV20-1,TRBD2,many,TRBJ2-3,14,CSASQLAGGATQYF,TGCAGTGCTAGCCAACTAGCGGGGGGGGCTACGCAGTATTTT
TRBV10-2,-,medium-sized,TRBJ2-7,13,CASSLDSFYEQYF,TGCGCCAGCAGTCTGGACAGCTTTTACGAGCAGTACTTC
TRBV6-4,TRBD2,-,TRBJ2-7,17,CASRDSMTSGDRFQQYF,TGTGCCAGCAGGGACTCGATGACTAGCGGGGACCGCTTCCAGCAGTACTTC
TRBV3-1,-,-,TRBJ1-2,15,CASSQDQRGNYGYTF,TGTGCCAGCAGCCAAGATCAACGGGGGAACTATGGCTACACCTTC
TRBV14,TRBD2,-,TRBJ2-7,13,CASRPSGSGEQYF,TGTGCCAGCAGGCCTAGCGGGAGTGGTGAGCAGTACTTC
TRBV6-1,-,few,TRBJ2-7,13,CASTPGTHYEQYF,TGTGCCAGCACCCCCGGGACTCACTACGAGCAGTACTTC
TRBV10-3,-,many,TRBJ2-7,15,CAISDYLDGAGEQYF,TGTGCCATCAGTGACTACCTGGACGGTGCGGGTGAGCAGTACTTC
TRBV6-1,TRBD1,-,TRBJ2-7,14,CASSGQGASYEQYF,TGTGCCAGCAGCGGACAGGGAGCCTCCTACGAGCAGTACTTC
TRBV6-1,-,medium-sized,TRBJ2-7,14,CASSDPTRWDEQYF,TGTGCCAGCAGCGATCCGACTAGATGGGACGAGCAGTACTTC
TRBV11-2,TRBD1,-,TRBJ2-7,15,CASSCEGQGSYEQYF,TGTGCCAGCAGCTGCGAGGGACAGGGTAGCTACGAGCAGTACTTC
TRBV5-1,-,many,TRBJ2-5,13,CASSRDNQETQYF,TGCGCCAGCAGCCGGGACAACCAAGAGACCCAGTACTTC
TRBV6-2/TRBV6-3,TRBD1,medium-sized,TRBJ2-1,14,CASNPQGAYNEQFF,TGTGCCAGCAACCCACAGGGGGCGTACAATGAGCAGTTCTTC
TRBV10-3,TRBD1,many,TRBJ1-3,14,CAISGTGGGNTIYF,TGTGCCATCAGTGGGACAGGGGGTGGAAACACCATATATTTT